This T cell receptor beta chain was found in a study of human versus mouse CDR3 diversity and MHC coevolution. Study context: immunoSEQ was reported to reach one in 200,000 T cells sensitivity.

The CDR3 contains 15 residues. The V gene's germline CDR1 is SGHAT and CDR2 FQNNGV. V was clipped by 4 bases and J by 3 bases; unmatched bases: 6. TCRdb's table, derived via immunoSEQ multiplex PCR, lists solely in-frame clones and lacks some. The sample records 60,000 or so clones, 85% to 95% being singletons. Sequencing used naive CD4+ T cells from blood. The subset: CD45RO-negative CD62L-positive naive CD4 T cells. The genes are TRBV11-2 and TRBJ2-7, with 10 bases fitting TRBD2. This sequence was found in a person aged 55 to 75 in good health. CDR3 residues: CASSSPASGSYEQYF. CDR3 coding DNA: TGTGCCAGCAGCTCCCCCGCTAGCGGGAGCTACGAGCAGTACTTC.